Below, one T cell receptor (beta chain) is given with its context. The antigen this receptor binds is unknown. This sample was included in a study of cytomegalovirus exposure and HLA in healthy donors (dated by TCRdb to 2016 to 2017). Regarding the research as a whole: An earlier analysis of approximately 590 of the donors reported about 250 Gb of sequence data and some 120 million unique TCR beta sequences from about 200 million T cells. A later analysis re-analyzed previously published TCR beta repertoires from several hundred donors and added high-resolution HLA genotyping to study TCR occurrence patterns. About five DR-DQ haplotypes were treated as single units for association and clustering because of strong linkage in the cohort. Donor age, sex, ethnicity and CMV serostatus were collected together with the repertoire data. Among the approximately 420 genotyped donors, around 81% belonged to the genetic ancestry cluster associated with self-reported Caucasian donors. Rather than drawing on any new phenotypic data, the later analysis identified candidate immune exposures from TCR beta sequences and the way those sequences occurred across donors. Typing coverage differed by locus: A, B, C, DRB1 and DQB1 were typed in roughly 620-630 donors, DQA1 in roughly 510, DPA1 in some 610, and DPB1 in 472. Approximately 300 gigabases of sequencing data and roughly 81 million unique TCR sequences made up an early release that covered under 750 HLA-typed donors. Every repertoire in the discovery cohort had been generated on one and the same sequencing platform. The aim of the study was to test whether cataloging public T cell receptors could identify signatures of past pathogen exposure. On average, around 230,000 unique TCR beta nucleotide sequences were sequenced per donor among more than 350 genotyped donors of the cohort, with roughly 18% of those sequences being non-productive. Class I and class II HLA loci were covered by the typing at four-digit resolution. To decide whether each TCR beta V gene segment behaved as functional or pseudogenic, an earlier analysis of approximately 590 of the donors relied on high-throughput TCR beta sequencing. The T cell repertoires of 666 subjects were profiled by immunosequencing and related to cytomegalovirus serostatus. Along with the 666-subject first cohort, a separate validation cohort of around 120 different subjects was used. Genome-wide SNP genotypes for about 55% of the roughly 670 donors were used in a later genetic analysis, which treated that subset as a discovery cohort. The study combined high-throughput TCR immunosequencing, statistical association of individual TCRs with disease status, and machine learning to predict cytomegalovirus infection status.

The method was the immunoSEQ multiplex PCR assay. The multiplex PCR relied on a mix of 60 forward primers for TCR Vbeta segments and 13 reverse primers for TCR Jbeta segments. The CDR3 region of rearranged TCR beta genes was amplified from genomic DNA by a multiplex PCR assay. On the Illumina HiSeq System, the amplified TCR beta libraries were sequenced as 87-base-pair reads. Per the source publication's procedure: Across the 600 to 700 repertoires, a later analysis counted tens of millions of unique TCR beta chains, around 11 million of which were shared by at least two donors. To remove PCR and sequencing errors, raw reads were error-corrected and collapsed into unique sequences using a nearest-neighbor algorithm that merged closely related sequences. V, D and J gene segments were assigned by aligning CDR3 sequences to IMGT reference sequences. For a sequence to be retained, a match of at least six nucleotides was required to both a V gene segment and a J gene segment. Rearrangements were called productive when the CDR3 lacked stop codons and stayed in frame with V and J; all others were non-productive. CDR3 was defined according to IMGT convention as the region running from the second conserved V-encoded cysteine to the conserved J-encoded phenylalanine. The earlier analysis of some 540 of the donors excluded any sequence lacking an unambiguous match to a single V gene segment. In an earlier analysis of 587 of the donors, V segments were called functional above 56.7% productive rearrangements and were called segregating when the between-donor standard deviation exceeded 5%. A statistical classification framework was built for diagnosing cytomegalovirus status from the catalog of TCR beta chain sequences. V and J gene assignment, in a later analysis, came from comparing TCR nucleotide sequences with IMGT/GENE-DB human TR gene sequences. In a later analysis, CDR3 sequences and most-parsimonious VDJ recombination scenarios were assigned using the TCRdist pipeline. In a later analysis, each TCR beta chain was defined by its CDR3 amino acid sequence together with its V-gene family, and reads without a unique V-gene family were excluded. To address suspected cross-contamination and a sequencing artifact, a later analysis removed a few hundred highly shared, low-generation-probability nucleotide sequences. In a later analysis, a clonal expansion index was calculated for each public chain from normalized within-repertoire ranks of inferred template counts. Generation probabilities in a later analysis came from a VDJ recombination model fitted to out-of-frame rearrangements, and those results were checked against IGoR. A later analysis scored TCR-TCR, TCR-HLA and TCR-CMV co-occurrence with hypergeometric tests, applying a repertoire-size bias correction to TCR pairs. In a later analysis, false discovery rates were estimated by permuting HLA or CMV assignments 20 times. In a later analysis, co-occurring TCRs were grouped using DBSCAN, with TCRdist sequence similarity added in when clustering inside HLA-allele-positive subsets. Repertoires with fewer than 30,000 or more than 120,000 public chains, plus five repertoires with anomalous nucleotide sharing, were excluded from co-occurrence clustering. Imported from immuneACCESS, the table was reduced by TCRdb to in-frame sequences with V and J called. These copies leave out some clones; in studies compared against another copy, an unresolved V gene accounts for under half, and the cause of the remainder is not known. V and J calls and clone size come straight from that table; D and trimming were deduced from the DNA. The sample table on file contains around 51,000 clones. The ten biggest clones cover 2.1% of the sample.

For CDR1 and CDR2, the germline V gene lists MNHNS and SASEGT. Including cysteine and phenylalanine, the CDR3 has 13 amino acids. CDR3 DNA is the only sequence kept; it has 39 bases, read in frame from the first base. The germline V end is reduced by 7 bases and the J end by 15 bases; junction bases left unmatched: 15. Points the paper makes about the study in general: Across donors, most TCR sequences were observed very rarely, whereas some public TCRs were present in many individuals. According to a later analysis, TCR association rates differed among HLA loci, with DRB1 alleles showing the most associated TCRs and HLA-C alleles showing the fewest. The study gave a list of some 150 TCR beta chains associated with cytomegalovirus. Because some donors lacked HLA typing at each locus, the association tests relied only on the typed subset. In both the original and validation cohorts, the classifier was reported to diagnose cytomegalovirus status with high specificity and sensitivity. A group of highly shared sequence variants was considered likely to be a technical artifact of the sequencing pipeline. This cohort had only TCR beta chains sequenced, and the lack of alpha or paired-chain data limited which features could be detected. It was suggested by the authors that the approach could potentially be generalized to other disease states and immunological phenotypes. In a later analysis, HLA-associated TCR beta chains were found to be more clonally expanded and to have lower generation probabilities than equally common non-associated chains. In an earlier analysis of 587 of the donors, most TCR beta V segments appeared in productive rearrangements about 90% or about 30% of the time, broadly matching IMGT annotations. CMV serostatus was the only immune exposure information available for the cohort. At a false discovery rate of 0.05, a later analysis linked 16,951 TCR beta sequences to specific HLA alleles. The earlier analysis of 450 to 700 of the donors excluded roughly 17 rarely observed V segments, including chromosome 9 orphons, because counts were too low. Linkage disequilibrium might explain the correlated functional status among segregating V segments, but an unknown experimental factor could not be excluded. Compared with the roughly 720-donor mean, donors in an Asian-associated ancestry cluster had fewer N-insertions in productive TCRs, according to a later genetic analysis. Strong co-occurrence of HLA alleles, especially DR and DQ, made assigning TCR associations to individual alleles difficult. In a later analysis, several top co-occurrence clusters were reported to appear linked to parvovirus B19, influenza, CMV and Epstein-Barr virus. Some IMGT-functional V segments, including TRBV6-2 and TRBV6-3, could not be distinguished by the 87-base-pair reads and were therefore excluded. The presence/absence analyses assumed that sequencing depth was roughly uniform across donors, and that assumption may not be true. A few of the identified cytomegalovirus-associated TCR beta chains were confirmed in vitro to be specific for cytomegalovirus antigens. In a later analysis, most CMV-associated TCR beta chains were found to appear HLA-restricted, with HLA associations seemingly driven largely by CMV exposure. V-gene and J-gene trimming of TCR beta chains was associated with a missense DCLRE1C variant in a later genetic analysis, and the association was replicated in an independent cohort. A further reported finding was that TCR beta sequences accurately predicted the HLA-A and HLA-B alleles for most subjects in the first cohort.

In total, 500 to 700 healthy bone marrow donors made up the cohort. All cohort members were sampled while nominally healthy, although unrecorded immune exposures were likely present. The donor was CMV seronegative and belonged to the group of 380 or so seronegative cohort members. Every donor gave a peripheral blood sample, and the peripheral blood mononuclear cells from that sample were used for TCR beta sequencing. Genomic DNA was extracted from the blood cell samples with the Qiagen DNeasy Blood Extraction Kit. The clonotype was recovered from a woman in her forties in good health and CMV-seronegative. In this chain, TRBV6-1 is recombined with TRBJ2-1, with TRBD2 identical over 7 junction bases. Sequencing was carried out using PBMCs. The CDR3 corresponds to CASTLEAGESRFF. The DNA sequence reads TGTGCCAGCACCCTTGAGGCGGGAGAGAGTAGGTTCTTC.